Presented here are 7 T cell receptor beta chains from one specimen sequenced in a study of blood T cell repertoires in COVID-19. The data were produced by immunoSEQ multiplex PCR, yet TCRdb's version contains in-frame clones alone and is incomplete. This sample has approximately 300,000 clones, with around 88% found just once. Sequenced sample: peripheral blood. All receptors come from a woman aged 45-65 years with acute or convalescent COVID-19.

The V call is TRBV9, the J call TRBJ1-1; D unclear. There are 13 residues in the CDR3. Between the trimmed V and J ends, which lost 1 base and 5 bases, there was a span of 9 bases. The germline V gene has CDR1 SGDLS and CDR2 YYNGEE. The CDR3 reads CASSVYGETEAFF. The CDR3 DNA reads TGTGCCAGCAGCGTATACGGGGAAACTGAAGCTTTCTTT.

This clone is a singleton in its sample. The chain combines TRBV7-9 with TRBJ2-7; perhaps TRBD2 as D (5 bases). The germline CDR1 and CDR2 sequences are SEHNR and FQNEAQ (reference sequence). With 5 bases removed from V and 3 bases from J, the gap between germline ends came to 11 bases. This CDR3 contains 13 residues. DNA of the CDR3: TGTGCCAGCAGCACGACGGGGAGCTACGAGCAGTACTTC. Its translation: CASSTTGSYEQYF.

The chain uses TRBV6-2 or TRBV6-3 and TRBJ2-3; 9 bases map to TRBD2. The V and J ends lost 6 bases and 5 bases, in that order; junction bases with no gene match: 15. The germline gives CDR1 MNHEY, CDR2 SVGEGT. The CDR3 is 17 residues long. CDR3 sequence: CASSLRGSGSLEDTQYF. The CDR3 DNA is TGTGCCAGCAGCCTACGAGGTAGCGGGAGTTTGGAAGATACGCAGTATTTT.

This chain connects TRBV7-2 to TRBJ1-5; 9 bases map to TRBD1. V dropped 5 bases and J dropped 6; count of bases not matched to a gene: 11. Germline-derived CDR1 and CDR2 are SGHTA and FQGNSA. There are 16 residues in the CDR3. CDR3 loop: CASSPDSGTGIQPQHF. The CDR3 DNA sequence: TGTGCCAGCAGCCCGGACTCCGGGACAGGGATTCAGCCCCAGCATTTT.

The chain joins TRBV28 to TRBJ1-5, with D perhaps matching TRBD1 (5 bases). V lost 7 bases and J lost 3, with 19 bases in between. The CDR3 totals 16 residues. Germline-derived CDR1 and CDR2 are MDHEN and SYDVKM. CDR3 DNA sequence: TGTGCCAGCACGGGGGGTCGGGCAGGGTTCAATCAGCCCCAGCATTTT. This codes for CASTGGRAGFNQPQHF.

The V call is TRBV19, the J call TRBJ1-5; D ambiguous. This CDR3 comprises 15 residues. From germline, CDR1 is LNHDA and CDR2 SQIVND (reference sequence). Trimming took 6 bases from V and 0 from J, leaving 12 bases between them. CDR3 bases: TGTGCCAGTAGACCATCCAGATATAGCAATCAGCCCCAGCATTTT. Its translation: CASRPSRYSNQPQHF.

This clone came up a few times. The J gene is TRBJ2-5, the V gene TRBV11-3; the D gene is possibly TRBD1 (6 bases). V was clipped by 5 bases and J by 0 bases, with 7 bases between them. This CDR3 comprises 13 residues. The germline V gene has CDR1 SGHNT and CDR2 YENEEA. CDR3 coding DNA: TGTGCCAGCAGCCGGACAGACCAAGAGACCCAGTACTTC. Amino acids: CASSRTDQETQYF.